This is a list of T cell receptor beta chains from one sample in a study of Ad26.COV2.S vaccination and SARS-CoV-2 variants. The protocol was immunoSEQ multiplex PCR, while the TCRdb copy is restricted to in-frame clones and leaves out a portion. The sample shows about 350,000 clones, more than 75% of them seen only once. The specimen was peripheral blood, collected in a trial of Ad26.COV2.S vaccine versus placebo. The receptors here all came from a person aged 18-65 years who received the Ad26.COV2.S COVID-19 vaccine or a placebo. The CDR3 runs from the conserved cysteine through the conserved F or W. D genes are given only for firm matches. Rows may omit the clone size; those that give it use once, few, many or a size class.

>TRBJ2-5|-|once|TRBV5-1
TGCGCCAGCAGCTTGGCCATGGAGACCCAGTACTTC
CASSLAMETQYF
>TRBJ1-2|-|once|TRBV15
TGTGCCACCAGCAGAACTCGGACGGAGTACTATGGCTACACCTTC
CATSRTRTEYYGYTF
>TRBJ2-1|TRBD1|once|TRBV5-1
TGCGCCAGCAGCTTAGGGACAGGGATATACAATGAGCAGTTCTTC
CASSLGTGIYNEQFF
>TRBJ2-2|-|-|TRBV4-1
TGCGCCAGCAGCCAGCTCCAACACCTGAACACCGGGGAGCTGTTTTTT
CASSQLQHLNTGELFF
>TRBJ1-1|TRBD1|-|TRBV5-1
TGCGCCAGCAGCTCCCAGGGGGGAAACACTGAAGCTTTCTTT
CASSSQGGNTEAFF
>TRBJ1-6|-|-|TRBV25-1
TGTGCCAGCAGTGCCGGAGACTCCTATAATTCACCCCTCCACTTT
CASSAGDSYNSPLHF
>TRBJ2-7|TRBD2|-|TRBV2
TGTGCCAGCAGTGGAGCGGGGGCCTACGAGCAGTACTTC
CASSGAGAYEQYF
>TRBJ2-7|TRBD2|-|TRBV18
TGTGCCAGCTCACCTACTGGGCTAGCGGGAGGTTACGAGCAGTACTTC
CASSPTGLAGGYEQYF
>TRBJ2-3|TRBD1|-|TRBV10-1
TGCGCCAGCAGTGAGTCTTGGGACAGCAAGAACTTCAACACAGATACGCAGTATTTT
CASSESWDSKNFNTDTQYF
>TRBJ2-7|-|-|TRBV5-1
TGCGCCAGCAGCTCGGGGGGACAGTTCCCCAGAGACTACGAGCAGTACTTC
CASSSGGQFPRDYEQYF
>TRBJ2-7|-|-|TRBV10-3
TGTGCCATCGGGGGACTGAACTACGAGCAGTACTTC
CAIGGLNYEQYF
>TRBJ1-2|-|-|TRBV10-3
TGTGCCATCAGTGTCCCCGGGACCGAGATTAACTATGGCTACACCTTC
CAISVPGTEINYGYTF
>TRBJ2-7|TRBD2|once|TRBV6-5
TGTGCCAGCAGACTAACTAGCGGGGCCTACGAGCAGTACTTC
CASRLTSGAYEQYF
>TRBJ1-6|-|-|TRBV27
TGTGCCAGCAGTTTATTTCGGTCTTCGGGTTCACCCCTCCACTTT
CASSLFRSSGSPLHF
>TRBJ1-1|TRBD1|once|TRBV29-1
TGCAGCGTGGACAGGGGGCTGAACACTGAAGCTTTCTTT
CSVDRGLNTEAFF
>TRBJ2-1|TRBD2|-|TRBV10-3
TGTGCCATCACGGGACTAGCGGGAGGACACTACAATGAGCAGTTCTTC
CAITGLAGGHYNEQFF
>TRBJ2-1|TRBD2|-|TRBV11-2
TGTGCCAGCAGCTTAGGCGGGGGAAACTACAATGAGCAGTTCTTC
CASSLGGGNYNEQFF
>TRBJ2-7|TRBD2|-|TRBV7-6
TGTGCCAGCAGCTCATACGGGGAGGGGAATTACGAGCAGTACTTC
CASSSYGEGNYEQYF
>TRBJ1-5|-|few|TRBV30
TGTGCCTGGAGTGGCCCGGACCAGAATCAGCCCCAGCATTTT
CAWSGPDQNQPQHF